The source of this T cell receptor beta chain is a study of T cell responses to AZD1222 COVID-19 vaccine. Study details: Pooling of second doses given at about 4 or about 12 weeks was done.

The repertoire was sequenced with immunoSEQ multiplex PCR; TCRdb's copy has only in-frame clones and lacks some. The sample carries around 170,000 clones, roughly 88% recorded once. This CDR3 comprises 11 residues. V lost 3 bases to trimming and J lost 4 bases, with 4 bases between them. CDR1 is LGHNA, CDR2 YSLEER, per germline. To note about this clone: Its antigen is unidentified.

General study results and limits: CD4 TCRs associated with vaccination spanned spike, dominating at 160-218 and 743-854. Repertoires were collected only later (after the peak T cell response had occurred).

The chain uses TRBV4-3 and TRBJ2-7; no firm D call. The sequencing used peripheral blood, collected on day 0 of AZD1222 vaccination. The TCR comes from an adult in good health. The CDR3 nucleotides are TGCGCCAGCAGCCAGCCTTACGAGCAGTACTTC. It encodes CASSQPYEQYF.